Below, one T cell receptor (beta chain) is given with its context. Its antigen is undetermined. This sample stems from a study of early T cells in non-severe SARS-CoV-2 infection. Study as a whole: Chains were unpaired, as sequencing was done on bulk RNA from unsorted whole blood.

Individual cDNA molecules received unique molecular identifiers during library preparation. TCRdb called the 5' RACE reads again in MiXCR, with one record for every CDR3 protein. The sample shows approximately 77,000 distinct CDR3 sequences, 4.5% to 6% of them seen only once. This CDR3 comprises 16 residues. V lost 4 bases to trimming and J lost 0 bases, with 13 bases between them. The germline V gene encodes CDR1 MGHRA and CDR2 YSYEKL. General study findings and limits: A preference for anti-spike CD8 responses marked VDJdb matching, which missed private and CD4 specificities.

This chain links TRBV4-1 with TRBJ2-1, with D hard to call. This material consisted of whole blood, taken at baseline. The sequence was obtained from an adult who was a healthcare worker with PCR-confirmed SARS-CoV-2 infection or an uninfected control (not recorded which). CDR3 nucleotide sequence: TGCGCCAGCAGCCTAATCCCTCAGCTCTCCTACAATGAGCAGTTCTTC. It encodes CASSLIPQLSYNEQFF.